This TCR beta chain was observed in a study of vaccination effects on CD4 cells after COVID-19. Looked up from germline, CDR1 is MDHEN and CDR2 is SYDVKM. With 3 bases clipped from V and 8 bases from J, the junction kept 17 bases outside the gene matches. The CDR3 length is 17 residues. The culture ran for around nine days, and then CD4+ T cells were isolated. The vaccine recipients had no prior SARS-CoV-2 infection, with negative nucleocapsid antibodies. Both day 3 and day 7 saw half the medium replaced with IL-2 medium. This clone was found a few times. Its antigen is not known. TCRdb's table, derived via immunoSEQ multiplex PCR, lists solely in-frame clones and lacks some. The sample carries approximately 31,000 clones, 70% recorded once.

The input for sequencing was CD4+ T cells from PBMCs cultured without peptide, taken before COVID-19 vaccination. The chain links TRBV28 to TRBJ1-2; TRBD1 matches at 8 bases. This clonotype was obtained from a human donor who received a COVID-19 vaccine. In DNA form, the CDR3 reads TGTGCCAGCAGTTTTGCAGTCGGACAGGGAGACACGAGCGGCTACACCTTC. Amino acids: CASSFAVGQGDTSGYTF.